This TCR beta chain originates from a study of Graves' ophthalmopathy and Graves' hyperthyroidism. Hyperthyroidism patients, aged 18 to 65, were newly diagnosed, under 2 months' duration. Trimming removed 2 bases at V and 10 bases at J, with 11 bases between. The CDR3 has 12 residues. Germline loops: CDR1 SGHTA, CDR2 FQGTGA. Beta-chain TCR CDR3 regions were amplified from RNA transcripts. First-round RT-PCR with HTBI primers preceded a second-round multiplex PCR. TCRdb called the multiplex PCR reads again in MiXCR, with one record for every CDR3 protein. The repertoire has about 620,000 distinct CDR3 sequences, 22% of them found once; the top ten carry more than 5.5%. This clonotype was recorded many times.

The chain uses TRBV7-3 and TRBJ1-1; D remains unclear. The sample comprised peripheral blood. This TCR derives from a woman between 18 and 29 years old with stable Graves' hyperthyroidism. Some clones in this sample may be carry-over from other donors' samples. The DNA for the CDR3 is TGTGCCAGCAGCTTAGGGGAAGGAGGAGCTTTCTTT. Residues: CASSLGEGGAFF.